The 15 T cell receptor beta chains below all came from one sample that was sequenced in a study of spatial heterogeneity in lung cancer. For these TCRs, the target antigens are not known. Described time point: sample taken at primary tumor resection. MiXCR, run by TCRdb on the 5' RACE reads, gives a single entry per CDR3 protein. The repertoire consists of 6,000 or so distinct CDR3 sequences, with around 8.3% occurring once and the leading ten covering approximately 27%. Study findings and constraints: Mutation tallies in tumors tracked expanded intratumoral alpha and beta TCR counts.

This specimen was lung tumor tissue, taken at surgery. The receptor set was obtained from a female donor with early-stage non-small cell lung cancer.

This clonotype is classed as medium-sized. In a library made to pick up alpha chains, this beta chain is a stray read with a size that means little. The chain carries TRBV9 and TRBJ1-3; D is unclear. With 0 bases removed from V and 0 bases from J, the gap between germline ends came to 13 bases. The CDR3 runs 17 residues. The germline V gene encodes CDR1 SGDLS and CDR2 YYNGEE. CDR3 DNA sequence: TGTGCCAGCAGCGTAGAGTCCCGACGACGCTCTGGAAACACCATATATTTT. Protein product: CASSVESRRRSGNTIYF.

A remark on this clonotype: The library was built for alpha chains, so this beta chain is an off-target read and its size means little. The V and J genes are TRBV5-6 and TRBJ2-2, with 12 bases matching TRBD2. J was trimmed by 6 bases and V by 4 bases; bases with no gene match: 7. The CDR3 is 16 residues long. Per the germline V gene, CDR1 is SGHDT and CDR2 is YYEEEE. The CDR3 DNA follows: TGTGCCAGCAGCCTCCTAGCGGGAGGGCTTTCCGGGGAGCTGTTTTTT. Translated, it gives CASSLLAGGLSGELFF.

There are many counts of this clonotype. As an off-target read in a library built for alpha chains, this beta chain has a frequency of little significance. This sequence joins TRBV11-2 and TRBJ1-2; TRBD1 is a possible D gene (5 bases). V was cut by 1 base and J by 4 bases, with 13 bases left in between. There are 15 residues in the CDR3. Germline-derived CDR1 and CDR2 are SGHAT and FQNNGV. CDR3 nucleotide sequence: TGTGCCAGCAGCTTAGCACAGGCGGGGGGCTATGGCTACACCTTC. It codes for CASSLAQAGGYGYTF.

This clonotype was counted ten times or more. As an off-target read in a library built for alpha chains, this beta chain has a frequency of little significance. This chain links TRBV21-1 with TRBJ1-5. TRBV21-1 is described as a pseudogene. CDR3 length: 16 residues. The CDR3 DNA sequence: TGTGCCAGCAGCGAACAGGGTCCTCGTGGCAATCAGCCCCAGCATTTT. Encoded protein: CASSEQGPRGNQPQHF.

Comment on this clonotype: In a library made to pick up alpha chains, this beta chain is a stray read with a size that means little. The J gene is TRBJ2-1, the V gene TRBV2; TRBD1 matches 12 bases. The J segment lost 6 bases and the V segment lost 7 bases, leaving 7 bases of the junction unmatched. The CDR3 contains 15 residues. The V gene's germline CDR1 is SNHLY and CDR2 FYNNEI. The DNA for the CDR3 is TGTGCCAGCACCATGGGACAGGGGGCGGGCAATGAGCAGTTCTTC. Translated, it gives CASTMGQGAGNEQFF.

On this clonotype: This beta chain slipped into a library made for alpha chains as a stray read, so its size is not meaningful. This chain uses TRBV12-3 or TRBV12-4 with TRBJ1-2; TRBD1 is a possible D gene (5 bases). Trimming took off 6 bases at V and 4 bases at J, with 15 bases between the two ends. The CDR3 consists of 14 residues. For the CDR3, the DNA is TGTGCCAGCAGACGACAGACGGGCCTCTATGGCTACACCTTC. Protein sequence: CASRRQTGLYGYTF.

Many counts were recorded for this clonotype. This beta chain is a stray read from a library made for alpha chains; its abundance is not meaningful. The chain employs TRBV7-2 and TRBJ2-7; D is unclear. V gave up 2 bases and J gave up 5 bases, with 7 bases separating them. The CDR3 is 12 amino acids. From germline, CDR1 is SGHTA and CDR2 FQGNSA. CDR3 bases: TGTGCCAGCAGCTTATCTGTCCACGAGCAGTACTTC. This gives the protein CASSLSVHEQYF.

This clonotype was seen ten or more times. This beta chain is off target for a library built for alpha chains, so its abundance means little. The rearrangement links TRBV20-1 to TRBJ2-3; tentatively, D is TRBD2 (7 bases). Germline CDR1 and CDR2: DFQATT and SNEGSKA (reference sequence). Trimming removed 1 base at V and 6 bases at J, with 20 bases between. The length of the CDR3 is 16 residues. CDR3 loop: CSARAFSGADRDTQYF. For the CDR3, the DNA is TGCAGTGCTAGAGCGTTCAGCGGGGCAGACAGGGATACGCAGTATTTT.

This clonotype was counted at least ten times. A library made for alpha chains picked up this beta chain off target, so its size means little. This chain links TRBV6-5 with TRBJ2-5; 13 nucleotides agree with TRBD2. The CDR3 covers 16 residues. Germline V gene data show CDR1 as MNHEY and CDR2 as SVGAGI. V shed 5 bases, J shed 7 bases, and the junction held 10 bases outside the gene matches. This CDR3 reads CASSPGLAGATGTQYF. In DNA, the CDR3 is TGTGCCAGCAGTCCAGGACTAGCGGGGGCCACAGGGACCCAGTACTTC.

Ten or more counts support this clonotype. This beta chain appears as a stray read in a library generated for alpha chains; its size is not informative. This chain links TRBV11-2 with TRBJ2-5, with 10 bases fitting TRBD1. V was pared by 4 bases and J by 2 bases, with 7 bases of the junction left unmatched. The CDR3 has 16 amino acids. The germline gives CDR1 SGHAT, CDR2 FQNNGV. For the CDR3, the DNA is TGTGCCAGCAGCTCCGGGACAGGGGTACAACAAGAGACCCAGTACTTC. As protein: CASSSGTGVQQETQYF.

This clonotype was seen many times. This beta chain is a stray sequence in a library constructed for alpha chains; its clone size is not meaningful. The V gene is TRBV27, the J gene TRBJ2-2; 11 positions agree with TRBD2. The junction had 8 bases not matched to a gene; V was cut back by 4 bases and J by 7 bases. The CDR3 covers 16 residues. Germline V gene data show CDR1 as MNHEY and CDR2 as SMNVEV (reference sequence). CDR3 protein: CASSSRLAGRVGELFF. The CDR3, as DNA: TGTGCCAGCAGTTCGAGACTAGCGGGAAGAGTCGGGGAGCTGTTTTTT.

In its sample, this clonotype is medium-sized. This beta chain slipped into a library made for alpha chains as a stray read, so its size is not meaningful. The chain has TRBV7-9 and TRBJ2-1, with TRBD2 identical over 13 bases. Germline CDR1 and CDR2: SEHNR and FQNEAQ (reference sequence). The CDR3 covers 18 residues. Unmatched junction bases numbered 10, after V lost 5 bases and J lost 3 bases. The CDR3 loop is CASSGERTSGRVYNEQFF. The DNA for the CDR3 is TGTGCCAGCAGCGGGGAGCGGACTAGCGGGAGAGTCTACAATGAGCAGTTCTTC.

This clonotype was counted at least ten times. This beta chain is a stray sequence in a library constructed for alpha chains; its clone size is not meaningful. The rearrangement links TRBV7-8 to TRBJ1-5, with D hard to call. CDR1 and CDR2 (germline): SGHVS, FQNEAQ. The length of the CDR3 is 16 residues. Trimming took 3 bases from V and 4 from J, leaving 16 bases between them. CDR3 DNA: TGTGCCAGCAGCTTCGGACGGATGGGTGGAAATCAGCCCCAGCATTTT. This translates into CASSFGRMGGNQPQHF.

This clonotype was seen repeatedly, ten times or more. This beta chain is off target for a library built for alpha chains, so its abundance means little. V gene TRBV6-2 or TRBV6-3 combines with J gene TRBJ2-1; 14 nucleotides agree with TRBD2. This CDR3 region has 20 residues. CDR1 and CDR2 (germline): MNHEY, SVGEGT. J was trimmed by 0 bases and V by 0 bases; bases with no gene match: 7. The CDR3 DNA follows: TGTGCCAGCAGTTACTCGAAAGGACTAGCGGGGGGAAGCTCCTACAATGAGCAGTTCTTC. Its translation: CASSYSKGLAGGSSYNEQFF.

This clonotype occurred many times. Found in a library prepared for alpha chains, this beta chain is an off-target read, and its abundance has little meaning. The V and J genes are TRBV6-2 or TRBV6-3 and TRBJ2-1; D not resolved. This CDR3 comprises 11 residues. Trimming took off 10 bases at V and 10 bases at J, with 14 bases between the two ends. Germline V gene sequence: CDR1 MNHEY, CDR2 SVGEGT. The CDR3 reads CATSPTREQFF. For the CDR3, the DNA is TGTGCCACGTCACCCACCCGCGAGCAGTTCTTC.